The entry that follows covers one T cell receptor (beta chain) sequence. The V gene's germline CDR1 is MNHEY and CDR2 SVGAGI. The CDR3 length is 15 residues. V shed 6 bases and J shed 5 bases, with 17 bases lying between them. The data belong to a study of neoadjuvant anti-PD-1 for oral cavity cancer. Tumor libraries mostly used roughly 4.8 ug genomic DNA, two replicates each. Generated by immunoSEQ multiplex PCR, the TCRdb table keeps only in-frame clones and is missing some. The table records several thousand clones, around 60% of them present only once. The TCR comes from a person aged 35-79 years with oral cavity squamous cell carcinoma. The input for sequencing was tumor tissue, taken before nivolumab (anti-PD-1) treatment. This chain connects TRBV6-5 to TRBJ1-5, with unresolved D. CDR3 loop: CASSPQWARDQPQHF. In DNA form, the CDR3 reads TGTGCCAGCAGCCCGCAATGGGCCCGTGATCAGCCCCAGCATTTT.